These 9 T cell receptor beta chains share one sample of origin, sequenced in a study of cytomegalovirus exposure and HLA in healthy donors. PCR was performed using 60 Vbeta and 13 Jbeta primers. This table comes from immunoSEQ multiplex PCR, and its TCRdb copy is limited to in-frame clones, with some not included. The sample records 180,000 or so clones, roughly 80% being singletons. The specimen was PBMCs. The source of these receptors is a girl aged 5-17 years in good health and CMV-seropositive.

The chain is built from TRBV7-8 and TRBJ2-3, with TRBD1 matching 8 bases. This CDR3 comprises 16 residues. Germline CDR1 is SGHVS and CDR2 is FQNEAQ. J gave up 0 bases and V 5 bases, and 7 bases lay outside the gene matches. The CDR3 sequence: CASSPTTGASTDTQYF. The CDR3 coding sequence is TGTGCCAGCAGCCCGACGACAGGGGCTAGCACAGATACGCAGTATTTT.

The chain carries TRBV19 and TRBJ1-2, with D perhaps matching TRBD1 (5 bases). Trimming pared 3 bases from V and 7 bases from J, leaving 18 bases between. Germline CDR1 and CDR2: LNHDA and SQIVND (reference sequence). This CDR3 contains 15 residues. The DNA for the CDR3 is TGTGCCAGTAGTATTCCCCCAGGGTCAGCAGGTGGCTACACCTTC. Its protein is CASSIPPGSAGGYTF.

A single count supports this clone. The chain employs TRBV10-1 and TRBJ2-7, with D possibly being TRBD1 (6 bases). The germline gives CDR1 WNHNN, CDR2 SYGVQD (reference sequence). V lost 1 base and J 6 bases, leaving 13 bases between the germline ends. This CDR3 region has 14 residues. In DNA, the CDR3 is TGCGCCAGCAGTGAGTGCCTACAGGGATGCGAGCAGTACTTC. Amino acid sequence: CASSECLQGCEQYF.

The rearrangement uses TRBV30 and TRBJ1-3; D might be TRBD1 (6 bases). This CDR3 has 15 residues. Trimming shortened V by 3 bases and J by 0 bases, and 12 bases separated the two germline ends. Germline V gives CDR1 GTSNPN, CDR2 SVGIG (reference sequence). The CDR3 nucleotides read TGTGCCTGGAGGGCTGGACAGACCTCTGGAAACACCATATATTTT. Translation gives CAWRAGQTSGNTIYF. Using reference TRBV30 and TRBJ1-3 for the parts outside the CDR3, the full variable domain is SQTIHQWPATLVQPVGSPLSLECTVEGTSNPNLYWYRQAAGRGLQLLFYSVGIGQISSEVPQNLSASRPQDRQFILSSKKLLLSDSGFYLCAWRAGQTSGNTIYFGEGSWLTVV.

This clone was counted only a few times. V and J are TRBV6-5 and TRBJ1-2, with 8 positions matching TRBD1. This CDR3 region has 16 residues. The V gene's germline CDR1 is MNHEY and CDR2 SVGAGI. Losses at the gene ends were 0 bases for V and 0 bases for J; bases not matched to a gene: 3. The CDR3 is CASSYSQGATNYGYTF. DNA for the CDR3: TGTGCCAGCAGTTACTCGCAGGGGGCGACTAACTATGGCTACACCTTC.

The genes are TRBV19 and TRBJ2-5; 10 bases agree with TRBD1. Germline lookup yields CDR1 LNHDA and CDR2 SQIVND (reference sequence). The length of the CDR3 is 16 residues. Trimming took 5 bases from V and 5 from J; bases not matched to a gene: 11. The CDR3 reads CASSLPGQGLRETQYF. DNA for the CDR3: TGTGCCAGTAGTTTACCGGGACAGGGGCTTCGTGAGACCCAGTACTTC.

V gene TRBV7-8 combines with J gene TRBJ1-2, with TRBD1 as a possible D gene (5 bases). V was shortened by 10 bases and J by 2 bases, with 14 bases between the two germline ends. Per germline, CDR1 SGHVS and CDR2 FQNEAQ. The CDR3 contains 13 residues. Here the CDR3 DNA reads TGTGCCATCTCGGGGGGACCAAACTATGGCTACACCTTC. Amino acids: CAISGGPNYGYTF.

The chain is built from TRBV4-2 and TRBJ1-2; 9 bases map to TRBD1. V lost 1 base, J lost 0 bases, and 6 bases stayed unmatched. CDR1 and CDR2 from the germline V gene are LGHNA and YNFKEQ. The CDR3 loop spans 17 amino acids. CDR3 amino acids: CASSQVYGQGSNYGYTF. In nucleotides, the CDR3 is TGTGCCAGCAGCCAAGTATACGGACAGGGGTCTAACTATGGCTACACCTTC.

The chain recombines TRBV5-1 with TRBJ2-1; 7 bases align to TRBD1. The CDR3 consists of 15 residues. In germline, CDR1 is SGHRS, CDR2 YFSETQ. Trimming cost V 4 bases and J 7 bases; bases outside gene matches: 11. DNA of the CDR3: TGCGCCAGCAGCGAAAGGACAGGCCTGGGGAATGAGCAGTTCTTC. Translated: CASSERTGLGNEQFF.